These 26 T cell receptor beta chains originate from one sample sequenced in a study of cytomegalovirus exposure and HLA in healthy donors. 13 Jbeta primers and 60 Vbeta primers were used for the PCR. Only in-frame clones appear in the TCRdb table, and some are missing; sequencing was by immunoSEQ multiplex PCR. The sample carries about 150,000 clones, over 70% recorded once. Material: PBMCs. These TCRs come from a man between 45 and 60 years old in good health and CMV-seropositive.

The CDR3 reads CASSYQTLGSGNTIYF. CDR3 nucleotides: TGTGCCAGCAGCTACCAGACCCTAGGCTCTGGAAACACCATATATTTT. The rearrangement links TRBV6-5 to TRBJ1-3; D is undetermined. The CDR3 sequence is 16 residues long. Trimming took off 6 bases at V and 0 bases at J, with 15 bases between the two ends. Germline V gene lookup returns CDR1 MNHEY and CDR2 SVGAGI.

The CDR3 loop is CASTEAGPGNTIYF. CDR3 nucleotide sequence: TGTGCCAGTACCGAGGCGGGACCTGGAAACACCATATATTTT. The V gene is TRBV19, the J gene TRBJ1-3; perhaps TRBD1 as D (5 bases). This CDR3 has 14 residues. Germline CDR1 and CDR2: LNHDA and SQIVND (reference sequence). Trimming took 7 bases from V and 2 from J, leaving 12 bases between them. The whole variable domain, remainder taken from reference TRBV19 and TRBJ1-3, is DGGITQSPKYLFRKEGQNVTLSCEQNLNHDAMYWYRQDPGQGLRLIYYSQIVNDFQKGDIAEGYSVSREKKESFPLTVTSAQKNPTAFYLCASTEAGPGNTIYFGEGSWLTVV.

The V and J genes are TRBV29-1 and TRBJ2-7; 13 bases line up with TRBD2. Trimming removed 4 bases from V and 6 bases from J; junction bases left unmatched: 15. Per the germline V gene, CDR1 is SQVTM and CDR2 is ANQGSEA. CDR3 size: 17 residues. Here the CDR3 reads CSVVWTENGTSGTEQYF. As DNA, the CDR3 is TGCAGCGTTGTATGGACGGAGAACGGGACTAGCGGGACCGAGCAGTACTTC.

The chain couples TRBV4-1 to TRBJ2-3; D possibly corresponds to TRBD2 (5 bases). The CDR3 has 16 residues. Germline V gene lookup returns CDR1 MGHRA and CDR2 YSYEKL. Trimming stripped 4 bases from V and 2 bases from J, with 16 bases between. CDR3 protein: CASSRFGGQTTDTQYF. Here the CDR3 DNA reads TGCGCCAGCAGCCGGTTCGGAGGTCAGACCACAGATACGCAGTATTTT.

The chain links TRBV7-2 to TRBJ1-1; D possibly corresponds to TRBD1 (6 bases). The V gene lost 1 base and the J gene lost 5 bases, with 11 bases spanning the gap. CDR3 size: 14 residues. Looked up from germline, CDR1 is SGHTA and CDR2 is FQGNSA. CDR3 in amino acids: CASSLEAGETEAFF. The CDR3 nucleotides are TGTGCCAGCAGCTTAGAGGCAGGGGAAACTGAAGCTTTCTTT.

The gene calls are TRBV7-9 and TRBJ1-1, with D tentatively TRBD1 (6 bases). Germline CDR1 and CDR2: SEHNR and FQNEAQ (reference sequence). V was shortened by 6 bases and J by 0 bases, with 8 bases between the two germline ends. The CDR3 is 13 residues long. Written as DNA, the CDR3 is TGTGCCAGCAGGTCAGGGGTGAACACTGAAGCTTTCTTT. Translated: CASRSGVNTEAFF. Looking up the rest from reference TRBV7-9 and TRBJ1-1 gives the full variable domain: DTGVSQNPRHKITKRGQNVTFRCDPISEHNRLYWYRQTLGQGPEFLTYFQNEAQLEKSRLLSDRFSAERPKGSFSTLEIQRTEQGDSAMYLCASRSGVNTEAFFGQGTRLTVV.

This chain connects TRBV15 to TRBJ2-1, with D tentatively TRBD1 (6 bases). V lost 0 bases and J lost 2, with 8 bases in between. The length of the CDR3 is 15 residues. CDR1 and CDR2 from the germline V gene are LNHNV and YYDKDF (reference sequence). The CDR3 loop reads CATSREGATYNEQFF. As DNA, the CDR3 is TGTGCCACCAGCAGAGAGGGGGCCACCTACAATGAGCAGTTCTTC.

V and J are TRBV4-1 and TRBJ1-2, with D hard to call. V was pared by 0 bases and J by 3 bases, with 5 bases between. Germline CDR1 reads MGHRA; CDR2 reads YSYEKL. The length of the CDR3 is 13 residues. This CDR3 is CASSQEEDYGYTF. CDR3 nucleotide sequence: TGCGCCAGCAGCCAAGAAGAGGACTATGGCTACACCTTC.

The rearrangement uses TRBV30 and TRBJ2-5, with D perhaps matching TRBD1 (6 bases). Germline V lookup: CDR1 GTSNPN, CDR2 SVGIG (reference sequence). This CDR3 has 13 residues. The germline V and J ends were trimmed by 2 bases and 3 bases, with 10 bases remaining between them. CDR3 protein: CAWSRGTKETQYF. The CDR3 DNA is TGTGCCTGGAGTAGGGGGACCAAAGAGACCCAGTACTTC.

The chain couples TRBV30 to TRBJ2-3, with 9 nucleotides matching TRBD2. Germline lookup yields CDR1 GTSNPN and CDR2 SVGIG (reference sequence). CDR3 length equals 15 residues. V was clipped by 2 bases and J by 4 bases; unmatched bases: 7. CDR3 sequence: CAWSTAGGRADTQYF. The CDR3, as DNA: TGTGCCTGGAGTACTGCGGGGGGGCGAGCAGATACGCAGTATTTT.

The CDR3 DNA reads as TGTGCCAGCTCACCACGACTAGCGGGGGCCGGGAACACCGGGGAGCTGTTTTTT. It yields the protein CASSPRLAGAGNTGELFF. The chain recombines TRBV18 with TRBJ2-2, with 12 nucleotides matching TRBD2. With 1 base clipped from V and 1 base from J, the junction kept 4 bases outside the gene matches. The germline V gene has CDR1 KGHSH and CDR2 LQKENI. The CDR3 spans 18 residues.

The rearrangement joins TRBV6-5 to TRBJ1-2; 7 bases map to TRBD1. From germline, CDR1 is MNHEY and CDR2 SVGAGI. The V segment lost 5 bases and the J segment 4 bases; nucleotides outside the gene matches: 7. This CDR3 has 14 residues. CDR3 coding DNA: TGTGCCAGCAGTCAGGGGACAGATTCCTATGGCTACACCTTC. Its protein product is CASSQGTDSYGYTF.

This clone was picked up one time. This chain connects TRBV9 to TRBJ2-3; 12 positions match TRBD2. The CDR3 is 17 residues long. CDR1 is SGDLS and CDR2 is YYNGEE in the germline V gene. V trimming: 0 bases; J trimming: 0 bases; junction bases outside the gene matches: 2. The CDR3, as DNA: TGTGCCAGCAGCGTAGGACTAGCGGGGGCCAGCACAGATACGCAGTATTTT. Translation: CASSVGLAGASTDTQYF. Combining the CDR3 with reference TRBV9 and TRBJ2-3 gives the whole variable domain DSGVTQTPKHLITATGQRVTLRCSPRSGDLSVYWYQQSLDQGLQFLIQYYNGEERAKGNILERFSAQQFPDLHSELNLSSLELGDSALYFCASSVGLAGASTDTQYFGPGTRLTVL.

This clone was recorded a few times. The J gene is TRBJ1-3, the V gene TRBV4-3; D is ambiguous. V lost 0 bases and J 1 base, leaving 7 bases between the germline ends. Germline V gene lookup returns CDR1 LGHNA and CDR2 YSLEER. This CDR3 spans 15 amino acids. Here the CDR3 reads CASSQDPHSGNTIYF. CDR3 nucleotide sequence: TGCGCCAGCAGCCAAGATCCCCATTCTGGAAACACCATATATTTT.

The V gene is TRBV25-1, the J gene TRBJ2-2, with D possibly TRBD2 on 5 matching bases. The CDR3 is 16 amino acids. CDR1 is MGHDK, CDR2 SYGVNS, per germline. V was clipped by 5 bases and J by 1 base, with 14 bases between them. The CDR3 reads CASSSFGRGNTGELFF. Written as DNA, the CDR3 is TGTGCCAGCAGTTCTTTTGGACGGGGGAACACCGGGGAGCTGTTTTTT.

The chain uses TRBV29-1 and TRBJ2-7; D unresolved. Between the trimmed V and J ends, which lost 6 bases and 2 bases, there was a span of 11 bases. There are 12 residues in the CDR3. Germline values: CDR1 SQVTM, CDR2 ANQGSEA. Here the CDR3 reads CSVRDTAYEQYF. The CDR3 DNA reads as TGCAGCGTCAGAGACACAGCCTACGAGCAGTACTTC.

The chain is built from TRBV4-1 and TRBJ1-6, with a possible D match to TRBD1 (6 bases). Per the germline V gene, CDR1 is MGHRA and CDR2 is YSYEKL. The V end was cut by 3 bases, the J end by 3 bases, with 18 bases between. This CDR3 is 18 amino acids long. Here the CDR3 DNA reads TGCGCCAGCAGCCAGGCAGCAGGGGCCATTAGCTATAATTCACCCCTCCACTTT. Its protein is CASSQAAGAISYNSPLHF.

This chain joins TRBV2 and TRBJ2-7, with a possible D match to TRBD2 (5 bases). The V end was cut by 10 bases, the J end by 6 bases, with 13 bases between. The germline gives CDR1 SNHLY, CDR2 FYNNEI. This CDR3 is built from 11 residues. CDR3: CATTGLSEQYF. CDR3 bases: TGTGCCACCACCGGACTCTCCGAGCAGTACTTC.

The chain employs TRBV19 and TRBJ1-3, with TRBD1 as a possible D gene (5 bases). Trimming left V 2 bases short and J 4 bases short, with 9 bases between. The germline CDR1 and CDR2 sequences are LNHDA and SQIVND (reference sequence). The CDR3 covers 14 residues. The DNA of the CDR3 is TGTGCCAGTAGTATACCGGGACTCGGAAACACCATATATTTT. Protein product: CASSIPGLGNTIYF. Supplemented by reference TRBV19 and TRBJ1-3, the full variable domain reads DGGITQSPKYLFRKEGQNVTLSCEQNLNHDAMYWYRQDPGQGLRLIYYSQIVNDFQKGDIAEGYSVSREKKESFPLTVTSAQKNPTAFYLCASSIPGLGNTIYFGEGSWLTVV.

This chain connects TRBV5-1 to TRBJ2-1; TRBD2 matches 7 bases. V shed 0 bases, J shed 7 bases, and the junction held 7 bases outside the gene matches. This CDR3 spans 15 amino acids. Germline CDR1 reads SGHRS; CDR2 reads YFSETQ. The CDR3 protein is CASSLGGGSRNEQFF. The CDR3 DNA reads as TGCGCCAGCAGCTTGGGGGGGGGTTCTCGGAATGAGCAGTTCTTC.

The CDR3 DNA follows: TGCGCCAGCAGCTTGGGGGGAACAGGGGGGACCGAGCAGTACTTC. Translation: CASSLGGTGGTEQYF. The chain has TRBV5-1 and TRBJ2-7; 8 bases align to TRBD1. Germline values: CDR1 SGHRS, CDR2 YFSETQ. The CDR3 has 15 residues. The V gene end was trimmed by 0 bases and the J gene end by 6 bases; junction bases not matched to a gene: 8.

CDR3 coding DNA: TGTGCCTGGAGCGGGTCTTTGCGGCAGCCCCAGCATTTT. Its protein is CAWSGSLRQPQHF. V is TRBV30 and J is TRBJ1-5; D unclear. Germline assignment: CDR1 GTSNPN and CDR2 SVGIG (reference sequence). The V gene lost 3 bases and the J gene lost 7 bases, with 13 bases spanning the gap. The CDR3 contains 13 residues.

The chain uses TRBV5-1 and TRBJ1-4; maybe TRBD1 (5 bases). Trimming pared 0 bases from V and 8 bases from J, leaving 11 bases between. Germline CDR1 and CDR2: SGHRS and YFSETQ. CDR3 length: 14 residues. The CDR3 nucleotides read TGCGCCAGCAGCTTGGGGTCAGGGAACGAAAAACTGTTTTTT. It encodes CASSLGSGNEKLFF.

The chain joins TRBV28 to TRBJ1-6; D may be TRBD1 (6 bases). The V and J ends lost 6 bases and 9 bases respectively, with 9 bases between them. CDR1 is MDHEN and CDR2 is SYDVKM in the germline V gene. The CDR3 has 12 residues. CDR3 nucleotide sequence: TGTGCCAGCAGGCCACAGGGTTCACCCCTCCACTTT. Residues: CASRPQGSPLHF.

This clone was seen just once. The chain couples TRBV6-4 to TRBJ1-1; TRBD1 matches at 7 bases. With V trimmed by 7 bases and J by 6 bases, 8 bases remained unmatched. The length of the CDR3 is 13 residues. CDR1 and CDR2 from the germline V gene are MRHNA and SNTAGT. The CDR3 spells CASKGDSSAEAFF. In DNA, the CDR3 is TGTGCCAGCAAGGGGGACAGCTCGGCTGAAGCTTTCTTT.

The V gene is TRBV6-6, the J gene TRBJ2-3, with 7 nucleotides matching TRBD2. J was trimmed by 1 base and V by 4 bases; bases with no gene match: 2. Germline CDR1 reads MNHNY; CDR2 reads SVGAGI (reference sequence). The CDR3 loop spans 14 amino acids. CDR3 sequence: CASSSGGGTDTQYF. In DNA, the CDR3 is TGTGCCAGCAGTTCTGGGGGGGGCACAGATACGCAGTATTTT.